The entry that follows covers one T cell receptor (beta chain) sequence. The record originates from a study of CD8+ T cells in alopecia areata. Across the whole study: Treated patients were given oral tofacitinib, which was dosed at 5 to 10 mg twice daily.

Extracted RNA was reverse transcribed into cDNA, the sequencing template. The data were produced by immunoSEQ multiplex PCR, yet TCRdb's version contains in-frame clones alone and is incomplete. There are roughly 150,000 clones in the sample; around 47% occur only once, and about 6.8% lies in the top ten. The germline CDR1 and CDR2 sequences are SGHTA and FQGNSA. V was cut by 1 base and J by 4 bases, with 11 bases left in between. This CDR3 has 14 residues. Material for sequencing was CD4+ T cells sorted from blood. The TCR was taken from a human donor with alopecia areata. The chain joins TRBV7-2 to TRBJ2-7, with D uncertain. CDR3 sequence (DNA): TGTGCCAGCAGCTTAGTCCAGTCGGGTTACGAGCAGTACTTC. It codes for CASSLVQSGYEQYF. Together with reference TRBV7-2 and TRBJ2-7, the CDR3 gives the full variable domain: GAGVSQSPSNKVTEKGKDVELRCDPISGHTALYWYRQSLGQGLEFLIYFQGNSAPDKSGLPSDRFSAERTGGSVSTLTIQRTQQEDSAVYLCASSLVQSGYEQYFGPGTRLTVT.